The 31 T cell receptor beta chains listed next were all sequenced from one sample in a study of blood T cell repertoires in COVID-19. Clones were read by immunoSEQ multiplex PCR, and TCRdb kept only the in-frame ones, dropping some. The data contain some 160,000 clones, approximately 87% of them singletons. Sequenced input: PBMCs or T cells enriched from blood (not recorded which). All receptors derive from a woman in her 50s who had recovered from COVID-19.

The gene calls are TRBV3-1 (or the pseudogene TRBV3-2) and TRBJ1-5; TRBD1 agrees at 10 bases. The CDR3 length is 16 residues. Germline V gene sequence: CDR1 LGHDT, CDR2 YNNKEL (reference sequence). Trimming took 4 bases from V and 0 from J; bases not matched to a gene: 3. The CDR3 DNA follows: TGTGCCAGCAGCCGGACAGGGGGGTATAGCAATCAGCCCCAGCATTTT. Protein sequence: CASSRTGGYSNQPQHF.

The DNA for the CDR3 is TGCGCCAGCAGCTTGGTTGTCGTGGGAGGGACTGAAGCTTTCTTT. It specifies CASSLVVVGGTEAFF. The chain carries TRBV5-1 and TRBJ1-1; D gene unclear. The CDR3 sequence is 15 residues long. Per the germline V gene, CDR1 is SGHRS and CDR2 is YFSETQ. V was shortened by 0 bases and J by 5 bases, with 14 bases between the two germline ends.

This CDR3 is CASSLRDRVSETQYF. DNA of the CDR3: TGTGCCAGCAGCCTCCGGGACAGGGTATCAGAGACCCAGTACTTC. This chain uses TRBV14 with TRBJ2-5; 9 bases align to TRBD1. Losses at the gene ends were 4 bases for V and 4 bases for J; bases not matched to a gene: 7. The CDR3 runs to 15 residues. Germline V lookup: CDR1 SGHDN, CDR2 FVKESK.

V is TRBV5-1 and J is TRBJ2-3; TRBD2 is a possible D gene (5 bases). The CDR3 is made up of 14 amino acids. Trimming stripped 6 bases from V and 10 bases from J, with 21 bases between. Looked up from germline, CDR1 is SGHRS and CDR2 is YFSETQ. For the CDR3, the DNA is TGCGCCAGCAATCGGGAAACGAGCGTGGTTGCGCAGTATTTT. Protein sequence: CASNRETSVVAQYF.

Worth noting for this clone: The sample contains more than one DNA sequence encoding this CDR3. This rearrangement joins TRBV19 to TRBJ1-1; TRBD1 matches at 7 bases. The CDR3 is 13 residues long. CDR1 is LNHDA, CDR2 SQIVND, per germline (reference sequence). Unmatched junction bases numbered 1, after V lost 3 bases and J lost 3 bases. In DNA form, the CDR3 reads TGTGCCAGTAGTATCCAGGGGGACACTGAAGCTTTCTTT. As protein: CASSIQGDTEAFF.

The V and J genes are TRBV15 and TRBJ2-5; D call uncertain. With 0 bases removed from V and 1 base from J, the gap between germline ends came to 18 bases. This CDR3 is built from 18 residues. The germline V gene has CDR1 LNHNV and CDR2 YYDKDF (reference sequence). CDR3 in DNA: TGTGCCACCAGCAGAGACAAAGCCCGCCCGAATTTCCAAGAGACCCAGTACTTC. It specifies CATSRDKARPNFQETQYF. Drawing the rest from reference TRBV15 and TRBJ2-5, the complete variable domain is DAMVIQNPRYQVTQFGKPVTLSCSQTLNHNVMYWYQQKSSQAPKLLFHYYDKDFNNEADTPDNFQSRRPNTSFCFLDIRSPGLGDTAMYLCATSRDKARPNFQETQYFGPGTRLLVL.

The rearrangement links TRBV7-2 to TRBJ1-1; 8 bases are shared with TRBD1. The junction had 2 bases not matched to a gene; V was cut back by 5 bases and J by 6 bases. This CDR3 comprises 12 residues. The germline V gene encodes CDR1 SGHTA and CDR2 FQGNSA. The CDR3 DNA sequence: TGTGCCAGCAGCCCGACAGGGGCTGAAGCTTTCTTT. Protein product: CASSPTGAEAFF.

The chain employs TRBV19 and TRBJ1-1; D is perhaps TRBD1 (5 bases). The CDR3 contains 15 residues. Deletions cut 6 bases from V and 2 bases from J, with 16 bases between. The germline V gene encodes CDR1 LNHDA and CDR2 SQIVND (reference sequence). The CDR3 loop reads CASSSPSDSNTEAFF. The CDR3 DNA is TGTGCCAGTAGCTCCCCCAGTGACAGTAACACTGAAGCTTTCTTT.

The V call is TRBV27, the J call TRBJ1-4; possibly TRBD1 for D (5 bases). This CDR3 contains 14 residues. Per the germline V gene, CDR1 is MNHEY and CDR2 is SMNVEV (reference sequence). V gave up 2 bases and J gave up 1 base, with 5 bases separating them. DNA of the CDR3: TGTGCCAGCAGTTTAAGGGGAACTAATGAAAAACTGTTTTTT. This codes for CASSLRGTNEKLFF. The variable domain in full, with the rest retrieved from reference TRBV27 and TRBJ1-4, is EAQVTQNPRYLITVTGKKLTVTCSQNMNHEYMSWYRQDPGLGLRQIYYSMNVEVTDKGDVPEGYKVSRKEKRNFPLILESPSPNQTSLYFCASSLRGTNEKLFFGSGTQLSVL.

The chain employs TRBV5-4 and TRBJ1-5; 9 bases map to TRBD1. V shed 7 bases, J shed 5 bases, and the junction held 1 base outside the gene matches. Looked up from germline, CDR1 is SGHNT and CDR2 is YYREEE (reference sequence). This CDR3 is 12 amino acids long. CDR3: CASWTGDQPQHF. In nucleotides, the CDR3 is TGTGCCAGCTGGACAGGGGATCAGCCCCAGCATTTT.

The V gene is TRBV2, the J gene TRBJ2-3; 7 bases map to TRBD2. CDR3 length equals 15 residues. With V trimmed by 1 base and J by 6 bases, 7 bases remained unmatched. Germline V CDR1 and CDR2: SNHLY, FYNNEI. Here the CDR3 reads CASSEVGLEADTQYF. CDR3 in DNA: TGTGCCAGCAGTGAAGTAGGACTAGAGGCGGATACGCAGTATTTT.

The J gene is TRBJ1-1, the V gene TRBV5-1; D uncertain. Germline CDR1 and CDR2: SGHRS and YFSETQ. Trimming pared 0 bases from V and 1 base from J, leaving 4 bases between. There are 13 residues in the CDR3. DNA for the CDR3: TGCGCCAGCAGCTTGGAGCCGAACACTGAAGCTTTCTTT. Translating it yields CASSLEPNTEAFF.

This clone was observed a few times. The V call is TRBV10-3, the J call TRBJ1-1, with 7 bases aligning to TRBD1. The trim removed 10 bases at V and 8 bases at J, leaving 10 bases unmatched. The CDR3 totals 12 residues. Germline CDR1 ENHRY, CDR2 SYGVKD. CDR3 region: CASSYRQGEAFF. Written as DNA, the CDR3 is TGTGCCAGCTCGTACAGACAGGGCGAAGCTTTCTTT.

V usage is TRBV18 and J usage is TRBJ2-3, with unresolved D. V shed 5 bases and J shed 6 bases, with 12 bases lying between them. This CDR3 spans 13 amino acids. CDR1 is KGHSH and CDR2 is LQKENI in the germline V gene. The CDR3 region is CASSNRGEDTQYF. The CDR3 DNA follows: TGTGCCAGCTCAAACCGCGGCGAGGATACGCAGTATTTT.

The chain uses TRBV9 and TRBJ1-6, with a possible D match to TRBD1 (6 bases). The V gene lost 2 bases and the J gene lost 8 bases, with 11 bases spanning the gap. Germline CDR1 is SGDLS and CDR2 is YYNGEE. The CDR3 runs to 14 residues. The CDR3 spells CASSVRGKDSPLHF. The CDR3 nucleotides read TGTGCCAGCAGCGTCAGGGGTAAGGATTCACCCCTCCACTTT.

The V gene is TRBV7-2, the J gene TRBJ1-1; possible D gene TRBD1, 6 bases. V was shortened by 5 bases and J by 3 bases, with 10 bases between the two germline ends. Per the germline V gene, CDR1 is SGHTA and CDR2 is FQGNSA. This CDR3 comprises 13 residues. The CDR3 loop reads CASSGQRYTEAFF. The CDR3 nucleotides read TGTGCCAGCAGCGGACAGCGGTACACTGAAGCTTTCTTT. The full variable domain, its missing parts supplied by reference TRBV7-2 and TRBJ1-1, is GAGVSQSPSNKVTEKGKDVELRCDPISGHTALYWYRQSLGQGLEFLIYFQGNSAPDKSGLPSDRFSAERTGGSVSTLTIQRTQQEDSAVYLCASSGQRYTEAFFGQGTRLTVV.

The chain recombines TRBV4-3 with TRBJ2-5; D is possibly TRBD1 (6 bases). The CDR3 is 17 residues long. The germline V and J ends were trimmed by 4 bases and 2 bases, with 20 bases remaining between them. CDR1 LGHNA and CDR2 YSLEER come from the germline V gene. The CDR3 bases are TGCGCCAGCAGCCCGGAGGTGAGGGGGATAGGTCAAGAGACCCAGTACTTC. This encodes CASSPEVRGIGQETQYF.

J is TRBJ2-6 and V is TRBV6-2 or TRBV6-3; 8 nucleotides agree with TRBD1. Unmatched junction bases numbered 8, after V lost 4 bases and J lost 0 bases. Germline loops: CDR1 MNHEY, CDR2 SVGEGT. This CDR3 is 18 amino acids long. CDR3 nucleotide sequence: TGTGCCAGCAGTTTCGGGACAGGCGGCATCTCTGGGGCCAACGTCCTGACTTTC. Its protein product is CASSFGTGGISGANVLTF.

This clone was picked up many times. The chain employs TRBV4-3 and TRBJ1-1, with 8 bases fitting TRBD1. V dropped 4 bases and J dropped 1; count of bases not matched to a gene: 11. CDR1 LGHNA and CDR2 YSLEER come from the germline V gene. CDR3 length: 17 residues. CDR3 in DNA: TGCGCCAGCAGCCGCCACCACCGCGGGACAGGGAACACTGAAGCTTTCTTT. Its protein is CASSRHHRGTGNTEAFF.

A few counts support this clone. The CDR3 loop reads CASSLGQGLKAFF. The CDR3 DNA sequence: TGTGCCAGCAGCTTAGGCCAGGGGCTCAAAGCTTTCTTT. This rearrangement joins TRBV7-9 to TRBJ1-1; D is perhaps TRBD1 (6 bases). CDR1 and CDR2 from the germline V gene are SEHNR and FQNEAQ (reference sequence). The CDR3 spans 13 residues. Between the trimmed V and J ends, which lost 1 base and 9 bases, there was a span of 12 bases.

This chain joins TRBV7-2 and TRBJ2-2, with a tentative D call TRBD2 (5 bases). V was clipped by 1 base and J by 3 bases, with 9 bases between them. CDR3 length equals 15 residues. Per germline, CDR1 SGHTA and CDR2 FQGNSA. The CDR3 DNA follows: TGTGCCAGCAGCTTAGGAGGGCTCTACACCGGGGAGCTGTTTTTT. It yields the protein CASSLGGLYTGELFF. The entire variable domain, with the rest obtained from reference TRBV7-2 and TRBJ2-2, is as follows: GAGVSQSPSNKVTEKGKDVELRCDPISGHTALYWYRQSLGQGLEFLIYFQGNSAPDKSGLPSDRFSAERTGGSVSTLTIQRTQQEDSAVYLCASSLGGLYTGELFFGEGSRLTVL.

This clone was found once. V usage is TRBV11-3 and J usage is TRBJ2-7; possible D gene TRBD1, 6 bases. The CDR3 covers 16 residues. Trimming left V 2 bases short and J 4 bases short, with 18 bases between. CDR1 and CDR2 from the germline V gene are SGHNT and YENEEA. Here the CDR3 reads CASSLRGRGQIYEQYF. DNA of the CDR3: TGTGCCAGCAGCTTAAGGGGCAGGGGCCAAATTTACGAGCAGTACTTC.

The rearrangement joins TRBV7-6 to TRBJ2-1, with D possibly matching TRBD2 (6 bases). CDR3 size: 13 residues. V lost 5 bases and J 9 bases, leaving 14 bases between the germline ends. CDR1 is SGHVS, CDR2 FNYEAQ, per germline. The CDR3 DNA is TGTGCCAGCAGCCCAACTAGCCTTCTTGAGCAGTTCTTC. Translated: CASSPTSLLEQFF.

CDR3 region: CASRQGANYGYTF. The CDR3 bases are TGTGCCAGTAGACAGGGAGCCAACTATGGCTACACCTTC. The chain combines TRBV12-3 or TRBV12-4 with TRBJ1-2; TRBD1 aligns across 7 bases. The CDR3 runs 13 residues. The junction had 6 bases not matched to a gene; V was cut back by 9 bases and J by 2 bases.

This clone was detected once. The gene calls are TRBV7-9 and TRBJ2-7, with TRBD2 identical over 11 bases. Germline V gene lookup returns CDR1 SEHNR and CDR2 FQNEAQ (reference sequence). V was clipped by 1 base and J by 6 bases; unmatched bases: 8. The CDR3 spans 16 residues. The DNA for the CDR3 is TGTGCCAGCAGCTTAGGGGTCCTAGCGGGGGGTTTCGAGCAGTACTTC. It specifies CASSLGVLAGGFEQYF.

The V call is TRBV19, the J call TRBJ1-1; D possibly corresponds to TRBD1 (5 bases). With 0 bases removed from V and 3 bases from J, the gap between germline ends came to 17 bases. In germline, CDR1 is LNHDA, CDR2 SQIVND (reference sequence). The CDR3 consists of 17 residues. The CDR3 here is CASSIEVWRGRDTEAFF. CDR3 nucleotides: TGTGCCAGTAGTATAGAGGTTTGGAGGGGCCGGGACACTGAAGCTTTCTTT.

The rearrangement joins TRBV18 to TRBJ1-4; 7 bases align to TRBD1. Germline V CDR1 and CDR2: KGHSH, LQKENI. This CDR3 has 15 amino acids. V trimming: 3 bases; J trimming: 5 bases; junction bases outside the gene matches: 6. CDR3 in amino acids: CASSPTGTFNEKLFF. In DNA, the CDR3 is TGTGCCAGCTCACCGACAGGGACCTTCAATGAAAAACTGTTTTTT.

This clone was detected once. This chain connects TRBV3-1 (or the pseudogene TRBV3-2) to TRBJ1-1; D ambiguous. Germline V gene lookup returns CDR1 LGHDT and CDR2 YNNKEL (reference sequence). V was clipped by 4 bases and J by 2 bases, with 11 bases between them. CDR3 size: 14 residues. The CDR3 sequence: CASSPKGGNTEAFF. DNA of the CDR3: TGTGCCAGCAGCCCCAAGGGAGGTAACACTGAAGCTTTCTTT.

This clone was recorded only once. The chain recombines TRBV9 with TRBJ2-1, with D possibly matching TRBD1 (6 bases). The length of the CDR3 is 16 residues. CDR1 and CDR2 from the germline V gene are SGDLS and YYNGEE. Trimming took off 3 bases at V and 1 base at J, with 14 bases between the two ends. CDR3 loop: CASSALPGHSYNEQFF. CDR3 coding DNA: TGTGCCAGCAGCGCACTACCGGGACATTCCTACAATGAGCAGTTCTTC.

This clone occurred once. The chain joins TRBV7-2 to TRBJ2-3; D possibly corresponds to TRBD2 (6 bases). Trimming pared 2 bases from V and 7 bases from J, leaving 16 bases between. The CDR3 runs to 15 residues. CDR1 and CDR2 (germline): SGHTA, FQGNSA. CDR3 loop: CASSLKAGYVNTQYF. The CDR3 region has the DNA TGTGCCAGCAGCTTAAAGGCGGGGTATGTGAATACGCAGTATTTT.

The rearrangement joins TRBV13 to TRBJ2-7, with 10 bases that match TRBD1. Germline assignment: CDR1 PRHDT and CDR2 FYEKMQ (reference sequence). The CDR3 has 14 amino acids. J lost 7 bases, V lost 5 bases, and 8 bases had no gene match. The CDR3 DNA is TGTGCCAGCAGCCACGGGACAGGGGTAGGTGAGCAGTACTTC. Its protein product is CASSHGTGVGEQYF. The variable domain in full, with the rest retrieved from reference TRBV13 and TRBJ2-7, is AAGVIQSPRHLIKEKRETATLKCYPIPRHDTVYWYQQGPGQDPQFLISFYEKMQSDKGSIPDRFSAQQFSDYHSELNMSSLELGDSALYFCASSHGTGVGEQYFGPGTRLTVT.